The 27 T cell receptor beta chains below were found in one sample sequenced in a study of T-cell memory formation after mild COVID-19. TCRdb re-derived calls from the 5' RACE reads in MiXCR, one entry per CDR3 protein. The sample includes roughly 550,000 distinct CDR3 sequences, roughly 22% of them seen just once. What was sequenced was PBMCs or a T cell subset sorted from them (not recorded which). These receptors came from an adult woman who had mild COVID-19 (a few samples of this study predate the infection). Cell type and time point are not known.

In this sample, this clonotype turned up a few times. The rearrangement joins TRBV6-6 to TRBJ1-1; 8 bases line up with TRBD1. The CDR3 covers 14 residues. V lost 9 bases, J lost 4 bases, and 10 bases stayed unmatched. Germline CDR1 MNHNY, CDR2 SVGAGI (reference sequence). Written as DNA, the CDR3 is TGTGCCAGTGAAATCGAGACAGGGGCCACTGAAGCTTTCTTT. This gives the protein CASEIETGATEAFF.

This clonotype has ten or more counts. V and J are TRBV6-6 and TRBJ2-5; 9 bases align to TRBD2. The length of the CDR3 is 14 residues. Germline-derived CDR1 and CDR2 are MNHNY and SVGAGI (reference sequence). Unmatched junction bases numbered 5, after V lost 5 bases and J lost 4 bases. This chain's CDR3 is CASSGSGSLETQYF. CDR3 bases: TGTGCCAGCAGTGGTAGCGGGAGTTTAGAGACCCAGTACTTC.

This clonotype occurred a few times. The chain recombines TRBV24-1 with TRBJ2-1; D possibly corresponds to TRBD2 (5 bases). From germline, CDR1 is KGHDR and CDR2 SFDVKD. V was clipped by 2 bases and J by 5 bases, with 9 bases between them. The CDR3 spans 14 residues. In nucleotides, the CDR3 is TGTGCCACCAGTGATTCCGGGATCAACAATGAGCAGTTCTTC. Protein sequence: CATSDSGINNEQFF.

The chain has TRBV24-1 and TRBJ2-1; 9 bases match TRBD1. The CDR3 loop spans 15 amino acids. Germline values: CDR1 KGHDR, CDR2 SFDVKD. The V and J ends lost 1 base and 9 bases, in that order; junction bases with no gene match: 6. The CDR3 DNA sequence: TGTGCCACCAGTGATTTTCTAGGACAGGGGAGTGAGCAGTTCTTC. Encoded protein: CATSDFLGQGSEQFF.

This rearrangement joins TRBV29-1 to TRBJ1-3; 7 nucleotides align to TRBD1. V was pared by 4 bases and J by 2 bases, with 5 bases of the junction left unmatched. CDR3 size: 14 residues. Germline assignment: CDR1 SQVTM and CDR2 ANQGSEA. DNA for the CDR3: TGCAGCGTTGGGTTAGGGACAGCTGGAAACACCATATATTTT. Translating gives CSVGLGTAGNTIYF.

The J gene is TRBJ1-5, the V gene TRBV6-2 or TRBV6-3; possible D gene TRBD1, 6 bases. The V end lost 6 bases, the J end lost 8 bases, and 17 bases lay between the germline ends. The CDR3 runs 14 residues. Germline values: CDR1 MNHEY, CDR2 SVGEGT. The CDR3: CASSFTGRGEPQHF. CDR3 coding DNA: TGTGCCAGCAGCTTTACAGGGCGTGGGGAGCCCCAGCATTTT.

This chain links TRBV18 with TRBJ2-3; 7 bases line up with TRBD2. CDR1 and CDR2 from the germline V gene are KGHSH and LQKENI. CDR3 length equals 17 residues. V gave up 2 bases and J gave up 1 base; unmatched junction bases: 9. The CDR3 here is CASSPYFGGDRTDTQYF. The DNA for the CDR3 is TGTGCCAGCTCACCATACTTTGGGGGGGACCGCACAGATACGCAGTATTTT.

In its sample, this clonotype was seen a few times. CDR3 sequence reads: CASSLEGHLNTEAFF. The CDR3 nucleotides are TGTGCCAGCAGCTTAGAAGGACACCTGAACACTGAAGCTTTCTTT. V is TRBV7-9 and J is TRBJ1-1; D perhaps matches TRBD1 (5 bases). V was cut by 1 base and J by 0 bases, with 9 bases left in between. This CDR3 has 15 residues. CDR1 is SEHNR and CDR2 is FQNEAQ in the germline V gene (reference sequence).

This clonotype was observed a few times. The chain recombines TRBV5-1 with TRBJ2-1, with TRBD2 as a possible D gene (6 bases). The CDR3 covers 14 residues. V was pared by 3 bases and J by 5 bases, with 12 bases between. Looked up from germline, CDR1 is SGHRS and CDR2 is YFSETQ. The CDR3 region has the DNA TGCGCCAGCAGCTCGGGACTGTCAGACAATGAGCAGTTCTTC. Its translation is CASSSGLSDNEQFF.

The CDR3 spells CASSLTAGGPGELFF. CDR3 sequence (DNA): TGCGCCAGCAGCCTAACAGCCGGGGGCCCCGGGGAGCTGTTTTTT. The rearrangement joins TRBV4-1 to TRBJ2-2; either TRBD1 or TRBD2 may fit D (6 bases each). The germline gives CDR1 MGHRA, CDR2 YSYEKL. V lost 4 bases to trimming and J lost 6 bases, with 15 bases between them. The CDR3 has 15 amino acids.

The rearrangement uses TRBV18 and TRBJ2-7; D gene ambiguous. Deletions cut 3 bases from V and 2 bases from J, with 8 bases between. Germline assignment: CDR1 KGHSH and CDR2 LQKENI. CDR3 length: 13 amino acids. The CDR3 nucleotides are TGTGCCAGCTCACCTGACCAAACCTACGAGCAGTACTTC. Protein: CASSPDQTYEQYF.

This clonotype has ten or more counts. This chain's CDR3 is CASSFLGQVSYEQYF. The CDR3 DNA is TGTGCCAGCAGTTTTTTGGGACAGGTCTCCTACGAGCAGTACTTC. This sequence joins TRBV27 and TRBJ2-7; 8 positions match TRBD1. Germline values: CDR1 MNHEY, CDR2 SMNVEV (reference sequence). Trimming at V came to 3 bases and at J to 0 bases, leaving 4 bases not matched to a gene. The CDR3 consists of 15 residues.

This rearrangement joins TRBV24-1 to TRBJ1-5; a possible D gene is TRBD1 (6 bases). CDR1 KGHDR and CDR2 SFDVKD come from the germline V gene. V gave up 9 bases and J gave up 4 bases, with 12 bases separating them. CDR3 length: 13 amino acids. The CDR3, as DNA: TGTGCCACCGGAGTGGACAGTAATCAGCCCCAGCATTTT. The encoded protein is CATGVDSNQPQHF.

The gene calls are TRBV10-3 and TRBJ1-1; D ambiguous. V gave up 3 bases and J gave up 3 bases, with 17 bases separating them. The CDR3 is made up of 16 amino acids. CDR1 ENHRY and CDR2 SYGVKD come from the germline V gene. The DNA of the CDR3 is TGTGCCATCAGTGATTCCCGGGTGACGGTGGACACTGAAGCTTTCTTT. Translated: CAISDSRVTVDTEAFF.

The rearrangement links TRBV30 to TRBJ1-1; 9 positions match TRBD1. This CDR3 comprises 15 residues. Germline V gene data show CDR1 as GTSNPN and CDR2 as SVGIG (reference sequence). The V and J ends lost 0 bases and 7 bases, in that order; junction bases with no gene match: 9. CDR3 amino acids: CAWSVGGTGINEAFF. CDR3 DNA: TGTGCCTGGAGTGTAGGCGGGACAGGGATAAATGAAGCTTTCTTT. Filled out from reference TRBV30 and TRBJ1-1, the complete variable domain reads SQTIHQWPATLVQPVGSPLSLECTVEGTSNPNLYWYRQAAGRGLQLLFYSVGIGQISSEVPQNLSASRPQDRQFILSSKKLLLSDSGFYLCAWSVGGTGINEAFFGQGTRLTVV.

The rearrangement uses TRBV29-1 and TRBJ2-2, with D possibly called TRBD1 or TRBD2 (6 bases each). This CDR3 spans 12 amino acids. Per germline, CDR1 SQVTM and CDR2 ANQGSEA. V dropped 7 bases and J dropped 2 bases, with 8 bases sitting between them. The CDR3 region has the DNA TGCAGCGCGGGGGCCAACACCGGGGAGCTGTTTTTT. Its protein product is CSAGANTGELFF.

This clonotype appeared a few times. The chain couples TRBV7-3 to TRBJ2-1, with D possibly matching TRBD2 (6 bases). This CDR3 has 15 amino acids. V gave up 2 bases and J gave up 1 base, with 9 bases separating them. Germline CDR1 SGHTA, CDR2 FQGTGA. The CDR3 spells CASSLGRESYNEQFF. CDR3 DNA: TGTGCCAGCAGCTTAGGACGGGAGTCCTACAATGAGCAGTTCTTC.

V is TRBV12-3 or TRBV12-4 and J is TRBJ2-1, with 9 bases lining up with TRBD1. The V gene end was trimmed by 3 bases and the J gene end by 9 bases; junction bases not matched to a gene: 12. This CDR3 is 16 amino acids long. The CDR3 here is CASSFFGDRANTEQFF. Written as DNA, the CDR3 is TGTGCCAGCAGTTTTTTTGGGGACAGGGCTAATACTGAGCAGTTCTTC.

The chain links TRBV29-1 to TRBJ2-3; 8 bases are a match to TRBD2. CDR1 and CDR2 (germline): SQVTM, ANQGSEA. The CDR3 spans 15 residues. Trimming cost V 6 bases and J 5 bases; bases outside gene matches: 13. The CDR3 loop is CSVTILAEPQDTQYF. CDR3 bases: TGCAGCGTGACGATACTAGCGGAGCCTCAAGATACGCAGTATTTT.

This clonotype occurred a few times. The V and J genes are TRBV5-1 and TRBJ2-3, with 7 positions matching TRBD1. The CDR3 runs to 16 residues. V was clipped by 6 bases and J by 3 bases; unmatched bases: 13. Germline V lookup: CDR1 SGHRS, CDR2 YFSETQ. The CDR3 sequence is CASTPQGNIRTDTQYF. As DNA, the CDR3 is TGCGCCAGCACCCCACAGGGGAATATAAGAACAGATACGCAGTATTTT.

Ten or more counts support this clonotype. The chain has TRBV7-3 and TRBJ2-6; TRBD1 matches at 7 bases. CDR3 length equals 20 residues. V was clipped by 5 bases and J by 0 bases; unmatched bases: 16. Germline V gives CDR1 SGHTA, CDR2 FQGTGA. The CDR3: CASSLQPLTGIYSGANVLTF. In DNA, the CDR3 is TGTGCCAGCAGCCTCCAACCTCTGACAGGGATCTACTCTGGGGCCAACGTCCTGACTTTC.

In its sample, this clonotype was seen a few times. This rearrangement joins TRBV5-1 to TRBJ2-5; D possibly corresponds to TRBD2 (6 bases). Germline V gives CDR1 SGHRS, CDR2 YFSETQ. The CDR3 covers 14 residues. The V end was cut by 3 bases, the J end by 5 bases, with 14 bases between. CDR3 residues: CASSSRTTLETQYF. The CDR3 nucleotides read TGCGCCAGCAGCTCTAGGACTACCCTCGAGACCCAGTACTTC.

The CDR3 loop reads CASKRQGSTEAFF. DNA for the CDR3: TGTGCCAGCAAGAGACAGGGGAGCACTGAAGCTTTCTTT. The chain employs TRBV6-1 and TRBJ1-1; 8 bases align to TRBD1. Germline V gene data show CDR1 as MNHNS and CDR2 as SASEGT. There are 13 residues in the CDR3. V dropped 7 bases and J dropped 4; count of bases not matched to a gene: 5.

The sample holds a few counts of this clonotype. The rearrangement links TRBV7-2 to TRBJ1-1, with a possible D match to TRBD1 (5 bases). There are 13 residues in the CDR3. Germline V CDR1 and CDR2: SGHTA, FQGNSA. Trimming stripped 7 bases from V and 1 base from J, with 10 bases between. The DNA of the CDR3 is TGTGCCAGCAAGGGACGGACGAACACTGAAGCTTTCTTT. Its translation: CASKGRTNTEAFF.

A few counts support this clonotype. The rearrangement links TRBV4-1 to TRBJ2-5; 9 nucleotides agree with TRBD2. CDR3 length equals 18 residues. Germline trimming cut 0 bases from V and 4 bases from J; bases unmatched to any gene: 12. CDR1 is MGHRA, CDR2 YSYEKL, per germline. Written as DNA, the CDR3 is TGCGCCAGCAGCCAAGATCAATGGGGCGGCGGGGGGGCAGAGACCCAGTACTTC. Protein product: CASSQDQWGGGGAETQYF.

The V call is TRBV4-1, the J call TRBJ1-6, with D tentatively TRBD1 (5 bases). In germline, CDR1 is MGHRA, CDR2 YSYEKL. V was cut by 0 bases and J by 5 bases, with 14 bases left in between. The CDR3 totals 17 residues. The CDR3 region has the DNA TGCGCCAGCAGCCAAGATCCATCAGGACAAAATAATTCACCCCTCCACTTT. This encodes CASSQDPSGQNNSPLHF.

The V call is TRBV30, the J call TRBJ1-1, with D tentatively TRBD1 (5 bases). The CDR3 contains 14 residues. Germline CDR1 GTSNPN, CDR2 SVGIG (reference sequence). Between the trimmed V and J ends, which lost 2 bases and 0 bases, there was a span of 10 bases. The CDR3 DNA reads TGTGCCTGGAGTAAAGGGGTTATGAACACTGAAGCTTTCTTT. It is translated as CAWSKGVMNTEAFF.